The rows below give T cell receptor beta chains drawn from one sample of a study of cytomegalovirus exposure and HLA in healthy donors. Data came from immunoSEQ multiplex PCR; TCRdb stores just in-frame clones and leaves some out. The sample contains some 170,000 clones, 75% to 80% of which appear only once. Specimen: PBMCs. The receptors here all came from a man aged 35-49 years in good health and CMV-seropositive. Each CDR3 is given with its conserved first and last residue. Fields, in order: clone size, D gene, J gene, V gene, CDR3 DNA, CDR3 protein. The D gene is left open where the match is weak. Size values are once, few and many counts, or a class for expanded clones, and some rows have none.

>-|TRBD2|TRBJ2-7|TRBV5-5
TGTGCCAGCAGCCCCGGGACTACTACCTACGAGCAGTACTTC
CASSPGTTTYEQYF
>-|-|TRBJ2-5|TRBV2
TGTGCCAGCAGTGAACGTGTAGGCGGAGGCAAGTACTTC
CASSERVGGGKYF
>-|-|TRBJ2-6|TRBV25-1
TGTGCCAGCAGTGAACAGGGCTCCCCGTGGTCTGGGGCCAACGTCCTGACTTTC
CASSEQGSPWSGANVLTF
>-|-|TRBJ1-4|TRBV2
TGTGCGAACAAGGAAACGATCGGACAGCCCGAAAAACTGTTTTTT
CANKETIGQPEKLFF
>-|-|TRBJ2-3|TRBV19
TGTGCCAGTAGTATCCGGCAGCCGGGAGATACGCAGTATTTT
CASSIRQPGDTQYF
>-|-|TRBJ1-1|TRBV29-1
TGCAGCGTTGACTCAGAAACCGTGAACACTGAAGCTTTCTTT
CSVDSETVNTEAFF
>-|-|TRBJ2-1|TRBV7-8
TGTGCCAGCAGCCCACCGGGGGGCGCCCACAATGAGCAGTTCTTC
CASSPPGGAHNEQFF
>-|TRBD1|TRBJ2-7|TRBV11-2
TGTGCCAGCAGCTTAGTCGGGACAGGGAATTACGAGCAGTACTTC
CASSLVGTGNYEQYF
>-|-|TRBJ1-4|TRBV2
TGTGCCAGCAGTGATTGGCGGCGGATTAATGAAAAACTGTTTTTT
CASSDWRRINEKLFF
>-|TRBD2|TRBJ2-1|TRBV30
TGTGCCTGGAGTGCATCGGGAGGGCGGGGTGAGCAGTTCTTC
CAWSASGGRGEQFF
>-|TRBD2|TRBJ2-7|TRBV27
TGTGCCAGCAGGAGGACTAGCGGGCCTACCTACGAGCAGTACTTC
CASRRTSGPTYEQYF
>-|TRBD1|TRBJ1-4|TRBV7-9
TGTGCCAGCAGCGTTCTAAGGGACAGAAATGAAAAACTGTTTTTT
CASSVLRDRNEKLFF
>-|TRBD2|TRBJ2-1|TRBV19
TGTGCCAGTATGGGACTAGCGGGGGTGAGCTCCTACAATGAGCAGTTCTTC
CASMGLAGVSSYNEQFF
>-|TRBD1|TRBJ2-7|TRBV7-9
TGTGCCAGCAGCAATACCGGGACAGGGACCCTCTACGAGCAGTACTTC
CASSNTGTGTLYEQYF
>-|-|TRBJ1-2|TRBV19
TGTGCCAGTAGTATCGGGGATGGGCTTAACTATGGCTACACCTTC
CASSIGDGLNYGYTF
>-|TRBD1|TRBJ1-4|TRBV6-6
TGTGCCAGCACCACAGGGGGAGCAACTAATGAAAAACTGTTTTTT
CASTTGGATNEKLFF
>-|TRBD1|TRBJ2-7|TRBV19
TGTGCCAGCGAGGGACAGGGCGTCGGCGGGAGCTCCTACGAGCAGTACTTC
CASEGQGVGGSSYEQYF
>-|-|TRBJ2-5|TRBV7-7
TGTGCCAGCAGCTTAGGCGCAGGGTCTGCAGAGACCCAGTACTTC
CASSLGAGSAETQYF
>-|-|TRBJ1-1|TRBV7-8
TGTGCCAGCAGTCTGCGACAGGATTACACTGAAGCTTTCTTT
CASSLRQDYTEAFF
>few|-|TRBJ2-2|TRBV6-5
TGTGCCAGCAGTTACTCGCCCGGGGGAGTGACCGGGGAGCTGTTTTTT
CASSYSPGGVTGELFF
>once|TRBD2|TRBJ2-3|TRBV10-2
TGCGCCAGGGCCCAGGGAGCGGGGGGGGCGGATACGCAGTATTTT
CARAQGAGGADTQYF
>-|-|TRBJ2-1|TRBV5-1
TGCGCCAGCAGCTTAGCGGGTGGGTCGTGGGCGATGCAGTTCTTC
CASSLAGGSWAMQFF
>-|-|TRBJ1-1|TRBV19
TGTGCCAGTAACCCCAGTGGAGGGGTGGCTGAAGCTTTCTTT
CASNPSGGVAEAFF
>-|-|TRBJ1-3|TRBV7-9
TGTGCCAGCAGCTTAGGGGCAGGGCCTGGAAACACCATATATTTT
CASSLGAGPGNTIYF
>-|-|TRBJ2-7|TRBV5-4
TGTGCCAGCAGCTCGAGGCGGGAACTTTCCCACGAGCAGTACTTC
CASSSRRELSHEQYF
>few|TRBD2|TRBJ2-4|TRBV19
TGTGCCAGTAGTGTTGACGGAACCTCTAGCGGATTAGCCAAAAACATTCAGTACTTC
CASSVDGTSSGLAKNIQYF
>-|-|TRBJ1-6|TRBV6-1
TGTGCCAGCAGTGAAAGACCCAGGGGCGGGTCACCCCTCCACTTT
CASSERPRGGSPLHF
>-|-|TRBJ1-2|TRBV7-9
TGTGCCAGCAGCTTAGGACAGGCCTTCTATGGCTACACCTTC
CASSLGQAFYGYTF
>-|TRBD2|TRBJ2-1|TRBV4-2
TGTGCCAGCAGCCCGGGACTAGCGGGCCACAATGAGCAGTTCTTC
CASSPGLAGHNEQFF
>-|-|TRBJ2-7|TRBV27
TGTGCCAGCCGACTCTCCCCCCAGCGGGCCGCCTACGAGCAGTACTTC
CASRLSPQRAAYEQYF
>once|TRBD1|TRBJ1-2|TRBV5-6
TGTGCCAGCAGCTTGATAGGACAGGGGGCGGACTATGGCTACACCTTC
CASSLIGQGADYGYTF
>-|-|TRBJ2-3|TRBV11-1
TGTGCCAGCAGCCATGGAGGTCCGGGCACAGATACGCAGTATTTT
CASSHGGPGTDTQYF
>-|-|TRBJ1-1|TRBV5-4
TGTGCCAGCAGCTTCTCGAACACTGAAGCTTTCTTT
CASSFSNTEAFF
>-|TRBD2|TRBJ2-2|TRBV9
TGTGCCAGCCGACAAGGGACTAGCGGGACCGGGGAGCTGTTTTTT
CASRQGTSGTGELFF
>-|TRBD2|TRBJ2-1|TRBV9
TGTGCCAGCAGCGCTCGGACTAGCGTAATGGATGAGCAGTTCTTC
CASSARTSVMDEQFF
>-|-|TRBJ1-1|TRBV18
TGTGCCAGCTCACCAGGCCGGCTAGGGAACACTGAAGCTTTCTTT
CASSPGRLGNTEAFF
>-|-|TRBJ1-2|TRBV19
TGTGCCAGTAGTATACGGGACCGCGGGAATGGCTACACCTTC
CASSIRDRGNGYTF
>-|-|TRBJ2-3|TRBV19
TGTGCCAGTAGTATACAGGGTAGTATGCAGTATTTT
CASSIQGSMQYF
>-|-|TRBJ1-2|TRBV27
TGTGCCAGCAGTTTCACCGGGAGAATTAACTATGGCTACACCTTC
CASSFTGRINYGYTF
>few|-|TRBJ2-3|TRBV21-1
TGTGCCAGCAGCAAACGTCCGCGGGAGGCCTCCTCCACAGATACGCAGTATTTT
CASSKRPREASSTDTQYF
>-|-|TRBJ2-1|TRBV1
TGCACCAGCAGCCGTAGCGGGAACGGATCCTACAATGAGCAGTTCTTC
CTSSRSGNGSYNEQFF
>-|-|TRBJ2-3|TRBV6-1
TGTGCCAGCTCTTTGGGGGCGCAGATTGGAGATACGCAGTATTTT
CASSLGAQIGDTQYF
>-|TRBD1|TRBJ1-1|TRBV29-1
TGCAGCGCCTCGTCGGCAGGGGGGAACACTGAAGCTTTCTTT
CSASSAGGNTEAFF
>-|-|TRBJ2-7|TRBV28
TGTGCCAGCAGTAACCTTAGCGGCTACGAGCAGTACTTC
CASSNLSGYEQYF
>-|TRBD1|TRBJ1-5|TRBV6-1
TGTGCCAGCAGTGAAGTCCGGACAGGCATGGCGAGCAATCAGCCCCAGCATTTT
CASSEVRTGMASNQPQHF
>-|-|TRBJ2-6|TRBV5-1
TGCGCCAGCAGCTTGACAGGGTCCCCTGGGGCCAACGTCCTGACTTTC
CASSLTGSPGANVLTF
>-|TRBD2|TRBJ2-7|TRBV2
TGTGCCAGCCTCGGGACTAGCGGGAGTCCCGGGGGTTACGAGCAGTACTTC
CASLGTSGSPGGYEQYF
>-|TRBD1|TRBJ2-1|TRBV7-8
TGTGCCAGCAGTTTGGGACAGGGGTATTACAATGAGCAGTTCTTC
CASSLGQGYYNEQFF